Detailed here is one TCR beta chain. The sample belongs to a study of blood T cell repertoires in COVID-19. Study overall: The United States, Italy and Spain supplied acute and convalescent COVID-19 samples.

In the study's own analysis: Reference gene primer amplification in the assay estimated nucleated cell counts. Libraries were prepared by immunoSEQ multiplex PCR; TCRdb keeps only in-frame clonotypes and omits some of them. V, J and clone size were drawn from that table, and D and trimming were deduced from the DNA. The table lists roughly 700,000 clones, 75% to 90% of them singletons, with under 0.3% in the top ten. Per germline, CDR1 LGHNA and CDR2 YNFKEQ. The CDR3 has 17 amino acids. V dropped 0 bases and J dropped 0 bases, with 15 bases sitting between them. The sequence was obtained from a woman aged 18-29 years with acute or convalescent COVID-19. Sequenced: peripheral blood. V gene TRBV4-2 combines with J gene TRBJ2-7; D not resolved. CDR3 in amino acids: CASSQESPQSFSYEQYF. The CDR3 nucleotides are TGTGCCAGCAGCCAAGAATCGCCCCAGTCTTTCTCCTACGAGCAGTACTTC.